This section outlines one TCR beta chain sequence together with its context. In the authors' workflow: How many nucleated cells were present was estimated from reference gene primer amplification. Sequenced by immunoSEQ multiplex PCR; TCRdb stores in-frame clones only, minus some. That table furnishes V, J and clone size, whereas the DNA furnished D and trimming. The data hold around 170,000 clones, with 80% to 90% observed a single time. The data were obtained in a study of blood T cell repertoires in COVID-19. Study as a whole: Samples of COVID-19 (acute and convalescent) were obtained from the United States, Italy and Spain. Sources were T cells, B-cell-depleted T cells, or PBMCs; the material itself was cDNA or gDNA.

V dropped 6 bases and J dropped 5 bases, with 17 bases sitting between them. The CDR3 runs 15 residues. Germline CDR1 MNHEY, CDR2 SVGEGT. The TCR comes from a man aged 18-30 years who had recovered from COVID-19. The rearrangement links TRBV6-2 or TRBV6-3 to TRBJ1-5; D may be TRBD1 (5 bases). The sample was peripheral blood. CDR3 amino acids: CASSQGQGGHQPQHF. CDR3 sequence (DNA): TGTGCCAGCAGCCAAGGACAAGGCGGACATCAGCCCCAGCATTTT.